Listed below are T cell receptor beta chains from one sample, sequenced in a study of beta chain features in type 1 diabetes. Data came from immunoSEQ multiplex PCR; TCRdb stores just in-frame clones and leaves some out. The data contain about half a million clones, approximately 30% of them seen just once; the ten biggest clones take up around 0.065%. Sequences were obtained from naive CD4+ T cells from blood. The source is a man aged 18-30 years in good health. Both conserved end residues are part of each CDR3. D genes are given only for firm matches. The size of a clone is reported for some rows only, either as once, few or many, or as a class for expanded clones.

V gene	clone size	D gene	J gene	CDR3 DNA	CDR3 protein
TRBV7-2	.	.	TRBJ1-5	TGTGCCAGCAGTCCTCAGGGGCAGCCCCAGCATTTT	CASSPQGQPQHF
TRBV30	once	.	TRBJ2-1	TGTGCCTGGAGTGTTCAGGGTGAGCAGTTCTTC	CAWSVQGEQFF
TRBV30	few	.	TRBJ2-5	TGTGCCTGGAGTGCCGGCGCCGGGACCCAGTACTTC	CAWSAGAGTQYF
TRBV11-2	few	.	TRBJ1-1	TGTGCCAGCAGCTTAGGGCCAGGGTACACTGAAGCTTTCTTT	CASSLGPGYTEAFF
TRBV20-1	few	.	TRBJ1-2	TGCAGTGCTAGAGATTGGAATGGCTACACCTTC	CSARDWNGYTF
TRBV11-2	few	.	TRBJ2-7	TGTGCCAGCAGCTTAGATGCCGAGCAGTACTTC	CASSLDAEQYF
TRBV25-1	few	TRBD1	TRBJ2-7	TGTGCCAGCACCCGGACAGGGACAACGGGCGAGCAGTACTTC	CASTRTGTTGEQYF
TRBV14	few	TRBD1	TRBJ1-2	TGTGCCAGCAGCCGGGTCGGACAGGGGTCTTACACCTTC	CASSRVGQGSYTF
TRBV6-1	few	.	TRBJ2-7	TGTGCCAGCAGCAACAACAGGGCTGGCGAGCAGTACTTC	CASSNNRAGEQYF
TRBV29-1	.	.	TRBJ2-7	TGCAGCGTTGGAGTAGCTGGATCCTACGAGCAGTACTTC	CSVGVAGSYEQYF
TRBV5-4	once	.	TRBJ1-5	TGTGCCAGCAGCTTGGACAAGAATAGCAATCAGCCCCAGCATTTT	CASSLDKNSNQPQHF
TRBV29-1	.	.	TRBJ2-5	TGCAGCGTTGAACGCCGGGTGGATGTAGAGACCCAGTACTTC	CSVERRVDVETQYF
TRBV7-8	few	.	TRBJ2-5	TGTGCCAGCAGCTTAGTACCAGGTGAAGGGACCCAGTACTTC	CASSLVPGEGTQYF
TRBV29-1	few	TRBD2	TRBJ2-3	TGCAGCGCTGCGGGGGTGGTGCGTAACACAGATACGCAGTATTTT	CSAAGVVRNTDTQYF
TRBV29-1	few	.	TRBJ1-1	TGCAGCGTTGAGGGGGCAGGGTGGATGAACACTGAAGCTTTCTTT	CSVEGAGWMNTEAFF
TRBV4-3	.	TRBD1	TRBJ1-4	TGCGCCAGCAGCCAACAGACAGGGGCGTATGAAAAACTGTTTTTT	CASSQQTGAYEKLFF
TRBV7-9	.	.	TRBJ2-7	TGTGCCAGCATCCTTAACGGGATGGGAGAGCAGTACTTC	CASILNGMGEQYF
TRBV18	few	.	TRBJ1-5	TGTGCCAGCTCACCAGCGGGTCAGCCCCAGCATTTT	CASSPAGQPQHF
TRBV4-3	.	TRBD2	TRBJ2-1	TGCGCCAGCAGCCAAGAACCCCCCACTAGCGGGAGAGGCAATGAGCAGTTCTTC	CASSQEPPTSGRGNEQFF
TRBV15	few	TRBD2	TRBJ2-1	TGTGCCACCAGCAGTCAGACTAGCAGGGATTACAATGAGCAGTTCTTC	CATSSQTSRDYNEQFF
TRBV7-2	few	.	TRBJ2-1	TGTGCCAGCAGCTTAGTCTCCGGGAGCTCCTACAATGAGCAGTTCTTC	CASSLVSGSSYNEQFF
TRBV28	.	.	TRBJ2-5	TGTGCCAGCAGTCCCCGGATGAGAGGAACCCAGTACTTC	CASSPRMRGTQYF
TRBV9	.	TRBD2	TRBJ2-3	TGTGCCAGCAGCGTACCCCCTCGGGGGGGCGGCACAGATACGCAGTATTTT	CASSVPPRGGGTDTQYF
TRBV25-1	.	.	TRBJ2-6	TGTGCCAGCAGTGAAATTTCCCGCTCTGGGGCCAACGTCCTGACTTTC	CASSEISRSGANVLTF
TRBV28	few	.	TRBJ2-5	TGTGCCAGCAGTTTATCCTGGGGGCGGGAGACCCAGTACTTC	CASSLSWGRETQYF
TRBV7-6	few	.	TRBJ2-7	TGTGCCAGCAGCTTACTGTCCGGGGACACCTACGAGCAGTACTTC	CASSLLSGDTYEQYF
TRBV27	few	.	TRBJ2-6	TGTGCCAGCAGTACCAGACAGAGCTCTGGGGCCAACGTCCTGACTTTC	CASSTRQSSGANVLTF
TRBV4-3	.	TRBD1	TRBJ2-1	TGCGCCAGCAGCCAAGTACAGGGGGCGCGTGAGCAGTTCTTC	CASSQVQGAREQFF
TRBV7-2	once	.	TRBJ2-5	TGTGCCAGCAGCCCTAACAGGGATGGGACCCAGTACTTC	CASSPNRDGTQYF
TRBV29-1	.	.	TRBJ2-2	TGCAGCGTTTCAAGCAGGATGTGGACCGGGGAGCTGTTTTTT	CSVSSRMWTGELFF
TRBV30	.	TRBD2	TRBJ2-1	TGTGCCTGGAGTTTTACTCCCTCACTAGCGGGAGGGCCCAATGAGCAGTTCTTC	CAWSFTPSLAGGPNEQFF
TRBV7-2	.	TRBD2	TRBJ2-3	TGTGCCAGCAGCTTAGCGGGACTAGCGGGAGTAACAGATACGCAGTATTTT	CASSLAGLAGVTDTQYF
TRBV20-1	.	.	TRBJ2-3	TGCAGTGCTAGAGCCACCGGACGGCAGTATTTT	CSARATGRQYF
TRBV27	.	.	TRBJ1-1	TGTGCCAGCAGTTTATCCATGGGAAACACTGAAGCTTTCTTT	CASSLSMGNTEAFF
TRBV27	.	.	TRBJ2-4	TGTGCCAGCAGTCAGTATGTCAGGGGGGAGGACAAAAACATTCAGTACTTC	CASSQYVRGEDKNIQYF
TRBV30	.	.	TRBJ1-4	TGTGCCTGGAGTGTGGTTCAGGGACAAAAGGAAAAACTGTTTTTT	CAWSVVQGQKEKLFF